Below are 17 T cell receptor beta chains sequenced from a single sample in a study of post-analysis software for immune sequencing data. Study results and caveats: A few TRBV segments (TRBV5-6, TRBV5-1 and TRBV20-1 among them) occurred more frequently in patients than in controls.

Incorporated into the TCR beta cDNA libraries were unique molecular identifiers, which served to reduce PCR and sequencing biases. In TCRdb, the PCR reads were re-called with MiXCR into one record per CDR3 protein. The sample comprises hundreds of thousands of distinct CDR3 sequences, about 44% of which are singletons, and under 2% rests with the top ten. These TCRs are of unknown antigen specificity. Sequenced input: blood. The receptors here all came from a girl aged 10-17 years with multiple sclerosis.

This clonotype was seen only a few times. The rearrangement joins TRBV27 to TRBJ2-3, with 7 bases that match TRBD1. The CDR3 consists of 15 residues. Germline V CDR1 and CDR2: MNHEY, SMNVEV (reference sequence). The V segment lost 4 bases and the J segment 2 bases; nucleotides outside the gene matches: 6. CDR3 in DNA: TGTGCCAGCAGTTCGGGACAGTTTGACACAGATACGCAGTATTTT. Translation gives CASSSGQFDTDTQYF.

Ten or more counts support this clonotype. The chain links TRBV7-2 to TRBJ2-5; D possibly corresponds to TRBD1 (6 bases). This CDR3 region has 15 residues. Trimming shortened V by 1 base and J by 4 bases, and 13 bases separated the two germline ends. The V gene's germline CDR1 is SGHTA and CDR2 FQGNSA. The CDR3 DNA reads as TGTGCCAGCAGCTTAGAACCAGGGGCACGAGAGACCCAGTACTTC. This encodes CASSLEPGARETQYF. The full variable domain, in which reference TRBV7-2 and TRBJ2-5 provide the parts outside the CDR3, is GAGVSQSPSNKVTEKGKDVELRCDPISGHTALYWYRQSLGQGLEFLIYFQGNSAPDKSGLPSDRFSAERTGGSVSTLTIQRTQQEDSAVYLCASSLEPGARETQYFGPGTRLLVL.

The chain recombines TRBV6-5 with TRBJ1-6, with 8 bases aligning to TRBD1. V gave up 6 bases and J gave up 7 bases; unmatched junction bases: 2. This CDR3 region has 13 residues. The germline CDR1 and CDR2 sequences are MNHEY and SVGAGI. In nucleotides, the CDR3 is TGTGCCAGCAGCTGGGACAGGAATTCACCCCTCCACTTT. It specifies CASSWDRNSPLHF.

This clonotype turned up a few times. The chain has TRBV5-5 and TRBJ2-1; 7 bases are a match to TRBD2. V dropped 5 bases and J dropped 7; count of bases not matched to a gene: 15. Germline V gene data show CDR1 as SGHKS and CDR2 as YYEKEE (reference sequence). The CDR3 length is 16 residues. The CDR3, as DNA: TGTGCCAGCAGTTACCGGGGGGTAGCGGGTGGAAATGAGCAGTTCTTC. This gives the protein CASSYRGVAGGNEQFF.

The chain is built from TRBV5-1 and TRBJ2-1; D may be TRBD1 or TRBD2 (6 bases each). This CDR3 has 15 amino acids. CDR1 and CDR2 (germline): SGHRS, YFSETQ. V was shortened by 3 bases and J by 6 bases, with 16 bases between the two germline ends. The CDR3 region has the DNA TGCGCCAGCAGCTGGAGGGACACGTTCTCCAATGAGCAGTTCTTC. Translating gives CASSWRDTFSNEQFF.

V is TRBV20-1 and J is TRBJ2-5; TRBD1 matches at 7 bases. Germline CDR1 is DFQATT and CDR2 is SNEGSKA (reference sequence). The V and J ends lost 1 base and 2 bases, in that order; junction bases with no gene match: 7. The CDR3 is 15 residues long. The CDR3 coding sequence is TGCAGTGCTAGAGTTTTTCAGGGGGTGCAAGAGACCCAGTACTTC. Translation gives CSARVFQGVQETQYF.

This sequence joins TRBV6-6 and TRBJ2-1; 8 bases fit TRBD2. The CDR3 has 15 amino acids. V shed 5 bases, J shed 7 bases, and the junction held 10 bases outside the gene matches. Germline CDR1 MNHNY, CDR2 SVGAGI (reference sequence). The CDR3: CASSPGRREENEQFF. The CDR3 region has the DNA TGTGCCAGCAGTCCCGGCCGGCGGGAGGAGAATGAGCAGTTCTTC.

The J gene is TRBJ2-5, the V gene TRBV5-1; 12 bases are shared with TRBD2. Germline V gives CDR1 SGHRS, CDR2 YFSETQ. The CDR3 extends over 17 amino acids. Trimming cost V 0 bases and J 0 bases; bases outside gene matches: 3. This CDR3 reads CASSLGLAGEYQETQYF. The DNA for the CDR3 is TGCGCCAGCAGCTTGGGACTAGCGGGAGAGTACCAAGAGACCCAGTACTTC.

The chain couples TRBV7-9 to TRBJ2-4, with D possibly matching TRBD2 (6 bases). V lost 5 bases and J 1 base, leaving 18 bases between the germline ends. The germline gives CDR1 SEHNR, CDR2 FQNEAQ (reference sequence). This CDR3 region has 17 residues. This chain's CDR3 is CASSQPEGVSAKNIQYF. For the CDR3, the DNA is TGTGCCAGCAGCCAACCGGAGGGTGTGAGTGCCAAAAACATTCAGTACTTC.

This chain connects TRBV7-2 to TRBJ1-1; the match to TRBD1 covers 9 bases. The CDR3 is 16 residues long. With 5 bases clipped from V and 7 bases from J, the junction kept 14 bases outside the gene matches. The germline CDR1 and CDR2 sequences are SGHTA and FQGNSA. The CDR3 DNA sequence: TGTGCCAGCAGCATCCGACAGGGGACAGGGTGGGGTGAAGCTTTCTTT. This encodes CASSIRQGTGWGEAFF.

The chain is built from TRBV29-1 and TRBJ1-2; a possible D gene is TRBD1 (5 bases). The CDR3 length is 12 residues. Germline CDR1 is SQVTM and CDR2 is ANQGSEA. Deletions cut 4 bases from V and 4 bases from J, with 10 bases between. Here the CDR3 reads CSVANQGYGYTF. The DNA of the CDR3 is TGCAGCGTTGCCAACCAGGGCTATGGCTACACCTTC.

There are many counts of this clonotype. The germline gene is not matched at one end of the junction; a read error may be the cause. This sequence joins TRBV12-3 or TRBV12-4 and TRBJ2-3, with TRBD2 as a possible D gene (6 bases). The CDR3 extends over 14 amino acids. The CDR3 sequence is CASSLGGSTDTQYF. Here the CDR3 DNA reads TGTGCCAGCAGCTTAGGAGGGAGCACAGATACGCAGTATTTT.

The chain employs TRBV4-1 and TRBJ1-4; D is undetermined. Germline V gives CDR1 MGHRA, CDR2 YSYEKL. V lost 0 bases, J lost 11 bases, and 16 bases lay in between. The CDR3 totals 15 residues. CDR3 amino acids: CASSQESQRGEKLFF. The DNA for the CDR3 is TGCGCCAGCAGCCAAGAAAGCCAGAGAGGTGAGAAACTGTTTTTT.

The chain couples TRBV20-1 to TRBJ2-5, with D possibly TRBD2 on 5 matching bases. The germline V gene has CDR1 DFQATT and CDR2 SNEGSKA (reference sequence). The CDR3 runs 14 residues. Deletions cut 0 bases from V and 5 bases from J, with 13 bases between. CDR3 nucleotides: TGCAGTGCTAGAGACAAAGCGGTCCGGGAGACCCAGTACTTC. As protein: CSARDKAVRETQYF.

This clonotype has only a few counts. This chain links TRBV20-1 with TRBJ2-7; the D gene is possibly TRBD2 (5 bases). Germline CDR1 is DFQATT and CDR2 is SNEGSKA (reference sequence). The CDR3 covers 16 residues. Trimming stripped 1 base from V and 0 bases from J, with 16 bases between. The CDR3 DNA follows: TGCAGTGCTAGAGGTCTACGGAGGACTCACTCCTACGAGCAGTACTTC. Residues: CSARGLRRTHSYEQYF.

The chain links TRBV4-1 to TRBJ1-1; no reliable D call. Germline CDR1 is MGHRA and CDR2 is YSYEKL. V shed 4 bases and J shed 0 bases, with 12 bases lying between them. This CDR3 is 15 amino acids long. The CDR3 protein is CASSPEDGLNTEAFF. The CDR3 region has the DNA TGCGCCAGCAGCCCAGAGGACGGACTGAACACTGAAGCTTTCTTT.

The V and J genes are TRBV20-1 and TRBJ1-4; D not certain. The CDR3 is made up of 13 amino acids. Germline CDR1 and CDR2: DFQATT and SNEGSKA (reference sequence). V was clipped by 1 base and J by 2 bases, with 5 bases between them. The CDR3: CSARGPTNEKLFF. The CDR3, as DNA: TGCAGTGCTAGAGGGCCGACTAATGAAAAACTGTTTTTT.